This T cell receptor (beta chain) was retrieved from a study of T cells in Graves' hyperthyroidism and ophthalmopathy. The ends lost 0 bases at V and 8 bases at J; junction bases unmatched: 11. CDR3 size: 17 residues. Germline V gene lookup returns CDR1 SGHTA and CDR2 FQGTGA. TCR beta CDR3 regions were amplified from RNA transcripts. Initially, a first-round RT-PCR of the TCR CDR3 employed the HTBI primer set. TCRdb redid the calling of the multiplex PCR reads with MiXCR, one entry per CDR3 protein. The table records approximately 400,000 distinct CDR3 sequences, 25% of them present only once. Graves' hyperthyroidism was deemed stable absent ophthalmopathy progression within 18 months. Patients aged 18 to 65 with hyperthyroidism were newly diagnosed, with duration under 2 months. Patients with uncontrolled infections, other autoimmune diseases, pregnancy or lactation were excluded. The table lists this clonotype with a few counts.

The V gene is TRBV7-3, the J gene TRBJ2-1; 9 positions agree with TRBD2. Sequenced: blood. The receptor's source is a man aged 50-60 years with Graves' hyperthyroidism. The CDR3 coding sequence is TGTGCCAGCAGCTTAACGTTTACTAGCGGGTCGCTGGATGAGCAGTTCTTC. It is translated as CASSLTFTSGSLDEQFF.